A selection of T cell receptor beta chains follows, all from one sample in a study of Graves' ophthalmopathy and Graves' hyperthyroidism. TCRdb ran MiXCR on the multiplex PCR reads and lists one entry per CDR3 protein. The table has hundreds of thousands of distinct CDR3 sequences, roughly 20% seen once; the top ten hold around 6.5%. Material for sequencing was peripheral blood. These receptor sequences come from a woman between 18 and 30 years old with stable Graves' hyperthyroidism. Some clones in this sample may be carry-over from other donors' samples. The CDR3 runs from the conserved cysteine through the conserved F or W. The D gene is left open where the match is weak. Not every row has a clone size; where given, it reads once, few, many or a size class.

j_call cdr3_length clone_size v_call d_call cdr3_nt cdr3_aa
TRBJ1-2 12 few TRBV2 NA TGTGCCAGCACCGTAGGAGGCTATGGCTACACCTTC CASTVGGYGYTF
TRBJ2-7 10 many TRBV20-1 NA TGCAGTGCTCTTAACGGGGAGCAGTACTTC CSALNGEQYF
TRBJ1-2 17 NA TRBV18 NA TGTGCCAGCTCACCACTTTTCGGGATAGGGGATAACTATGGCTACACCTTC CASSPLFGIGDNYGYTF
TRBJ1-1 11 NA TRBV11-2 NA TGTGCCAGCAGCTTAGTTGATTCAGCTTTCTTT CASSLVDSAFF
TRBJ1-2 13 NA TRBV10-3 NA TGTGCCATCAGTGAGTCGGCGCAGTATGGCTACACCTTC CAISESAQYGYTF
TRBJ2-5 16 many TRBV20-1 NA TGCAGTGCCAGGCCCAACCCGATCAAATCCCAAGAGACCCAGTACTTC CSARPNPIKSQETQYF
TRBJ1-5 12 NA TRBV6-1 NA TGTGCCAGCAGCACAGGGAGTCAGCCCCAGCATTTT CASSTGSQPQHF
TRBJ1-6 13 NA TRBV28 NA TGTGCCAGCAGTTTAACCAGGGGATCACCCCTCCACTTT CASSLTRGSPLHF
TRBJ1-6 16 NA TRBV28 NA TGTGCCAGCAACAATGGGAAGATTGCCTATAATTCACCCCTCCACTTT CASNNGKIAYNSPLHF
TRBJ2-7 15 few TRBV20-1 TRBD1 TGCAGTGCTAGCCGAGCCGGGACAGTTACCTACGAGCAGTACTTC CSASRAGTVTYEQYF
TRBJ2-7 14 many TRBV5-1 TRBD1 TGCGCCAGCACACCCCGGCCGGACAGGGACGAGCAGTACTTC CASTPRPDRDEQYF
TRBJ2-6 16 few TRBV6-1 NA TGTGCCAGCAGCCTTTTCAGGCCTTCTGGGGCCAACGTCCTGACTTTC CASSLFRPSGANVLTF
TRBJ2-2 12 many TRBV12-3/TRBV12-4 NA TGTGCCAGCAGTTTCAGGGGTGGGGAGCTGTTTTTT CASSFRGGELFF
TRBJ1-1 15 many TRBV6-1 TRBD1 TGTGCCAGCAGTACAGGGGGACTAGGGGACACTGAAGCTTTCTTT CASSTGGLGDTEAFF
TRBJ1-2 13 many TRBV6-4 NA TGTGCCAGCAGCTCGACAGCTAACTATGGCTACACCTTC CASSSTANYGYTF
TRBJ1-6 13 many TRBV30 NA TGTGCCTGGAGTGTTCGAGGGAATTCACCCCTCCACTTT CAWSVRGNSPLHF
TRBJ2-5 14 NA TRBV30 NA TGTGCCTGGAGTGGGGAGGAGGGGGAGGAGACCCAGTACTTC CAWSGEEGEETQYF
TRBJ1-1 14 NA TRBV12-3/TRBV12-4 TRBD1 TGTGCCAGCACCGCGACAGGGGTATTAGCTGAAGCTTTCTTT CASTATGVLAEAFF
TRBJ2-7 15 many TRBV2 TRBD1 TGTGCCAGCACCATGCCCGGGACAGGGGCGGAAGAGCAGTACTTC CASTMPGTGAEEQYF
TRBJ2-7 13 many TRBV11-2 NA TGTGCCAGCAGCTTAGCCGGAGACTACGAGCAGTACTTC CASSLAGDYEQYF
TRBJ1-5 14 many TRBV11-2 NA TGTGCCAGCAGCTTAGACGGGAGCAATCAGCCCCAGCATTTT CASSLDGSNQPQHF
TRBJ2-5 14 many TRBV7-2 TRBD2 TGTGCCAGCAGCCCGGGGGGGCAAGTGGAGACCCAGTACTTC CASSPGGQVETQYF
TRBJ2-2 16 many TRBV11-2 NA TGTGCCAGCAGCCCAAACAGGCAGACGAACACCGGGGAGCTGTTTTTT CASSPNRQTNTGELFF
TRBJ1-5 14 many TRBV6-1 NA TGTGCCATCGGGCGGGAGACGGGCAATCAGCCCCAGCATTTT CAIGRETGNQPQHF
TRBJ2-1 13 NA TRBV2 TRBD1 TGTGCCAGCACTCGACAGGGGAACAATGAGCAGTTCTTC CASTRQGNNEQFF
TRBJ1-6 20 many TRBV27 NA TGTGCCAGCAGTTTGGCCGAGCGGCGAAGTCGAACCTCCTATAATTCACCCCTCCACTTT CASSLAERRSRTSYNSPLHF
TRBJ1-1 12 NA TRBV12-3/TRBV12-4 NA TGTGCCAGCAGGCCAGACATGGCTGAAGCTTTCTTT CASRPDMAEAFF
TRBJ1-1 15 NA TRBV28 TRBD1 TGTGCCAGCAGTTTAAACGACAGGGGTGGGACTGAAGCTTTCTTT CASSLNDRGGTEAFF
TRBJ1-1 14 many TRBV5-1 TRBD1 TGCGCCAGCAGCTGGACAGGGGAGGGCACTGAAGCTTTCTTT CASSWTGEGTEAFF
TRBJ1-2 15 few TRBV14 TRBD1 TGTGCCAGCAGCCAACCAGGGGGTTCTAACTATGGCTACACCTTC CASSQPGGSNYGYTF
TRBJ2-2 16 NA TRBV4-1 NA TGCGCCAGCAGCCAAGCCAGGGGCGTCAACACCGGGGAGCTGTTTTTT CASSQARGVNTGELFF
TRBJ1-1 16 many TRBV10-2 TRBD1 TGCGCCAGCAGTGAATCTGGGACAGGGGGGAACACTGAAGCTTTCTTT CASSESGTGGNTEAFF
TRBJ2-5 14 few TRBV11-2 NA TGTGCCAGCAGCAGGGGGCCGGGGGGGGAGACCCAGTACTTC CASSRGPGGETQYF
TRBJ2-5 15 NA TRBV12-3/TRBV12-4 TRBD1 TGTGCCAGCAGTTTTTTAACAGGGGGGCAAGAGACCCAGTACTTC CASSFLTGGQETQYF
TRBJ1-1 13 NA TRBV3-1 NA TGTGCCAGCAGCCGAGACAGCGACACTGAAGCTTTCTTT CASSRDSDTEAFF
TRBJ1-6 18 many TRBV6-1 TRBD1 TGTGCCAGCAGTAAGCCGGGACAGGGAGGTCGAGGGAATTCACCCCTCCACTTT CASSKPGQGGRGNSPLHF